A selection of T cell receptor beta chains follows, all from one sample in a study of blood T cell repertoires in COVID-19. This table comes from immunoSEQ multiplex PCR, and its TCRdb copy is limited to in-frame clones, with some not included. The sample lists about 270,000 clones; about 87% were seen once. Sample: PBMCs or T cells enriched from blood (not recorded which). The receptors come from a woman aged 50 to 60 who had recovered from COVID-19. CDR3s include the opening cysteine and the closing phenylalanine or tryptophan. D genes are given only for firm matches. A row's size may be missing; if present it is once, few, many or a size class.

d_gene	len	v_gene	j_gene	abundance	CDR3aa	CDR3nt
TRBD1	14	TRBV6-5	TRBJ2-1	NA	CASRQGVYYNEQFF	TGTGCCAGCCGACAGGGGGTTTACTACAATGAGCAGTTCTTC
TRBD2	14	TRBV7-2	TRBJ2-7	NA	CASRLGPSGYEQYF	TGTGCCAGCAGATTGGGGCCTAGCGGGTACGAGCAGTACTTC
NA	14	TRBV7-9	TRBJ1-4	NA	CASRTAGRREKLFF	TGTGCCAGCAGAACAGCAGGGCGGCGGGAAAAACTGTTTTTT
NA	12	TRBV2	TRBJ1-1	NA	CASKWGDTEAFF	TGTGCCAGCAAATGGGGGGACACTGAAGCTTTCTTT
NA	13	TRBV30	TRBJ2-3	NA	CAWSGLRADTQYF	TGTGCCTGGAGTGGGCTGCGGGCAGATACGCAGTATTTT
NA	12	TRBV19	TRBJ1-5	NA	CASSSVWQPQHF	TGTGCCAGTAGTTCGGTTTGGCAGCCCCAGCATTTT
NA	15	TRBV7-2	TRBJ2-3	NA	CASSSQPVAPDTQYF	TGTGCCAGCAGTTCTCAACCGGTAGCCCCAGATACGCAGTATTTT
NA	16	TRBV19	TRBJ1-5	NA	CASSAGGRRGNQPQHF	TGTGCCAGTAGTGCAGGTGGCCGGAGGGGCAATCAGCCCCAGCATTTT
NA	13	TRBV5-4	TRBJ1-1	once	CASRADTNTEAFF	TGTGCCAGCAGGGCCGACACGAACACTGAAGCTTTCTTT
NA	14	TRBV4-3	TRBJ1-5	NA	CASSQASGSQPQHF	TGCGCCAGCAGCCAAGCGTCGGGGAGTCAGCCCCAGCATTTT
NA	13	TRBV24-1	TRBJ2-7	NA	CATSDGQLPRVYF	TGTGCCACCAGTGATGGACAGCTTCCTAGGGTGTACTTC
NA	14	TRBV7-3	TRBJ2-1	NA	CASSLTHRDNEQFF	TGTGCCAGCAGCTTAACGCACAGGGACAATGAGCAGTTCTTC
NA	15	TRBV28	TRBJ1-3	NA	CASTPSQLSGNTIYF	TGTGCCAGCACCCCTAGTCAGTTGTCTGGAAACACCATATATTTT
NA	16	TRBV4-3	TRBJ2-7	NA	CASSQDASRGAYEQYF	TGCGCCAGCAGCCAAGACGCCAGCAGGGGGGCTTATGAGCAGTACTTC